A single sample gave rise to the 29 T cell receptor beta chains below, sequenced in a study of T cells after yellow fever vaccination (dated by TCRdb to 2018 to 2020). Library preparation used 5' RACE. Sequenced on an Illumina HiSeq 2500. The public reads were reprocessed in TCRdb via fastp at Q25 and MiXCR, keeping in-frame beta chains. All rows with the same CDR3 protein become a single entry with the most common DNA and genes. In this sample the table shows about 320,000 distinct CDR3 sequences, around 7.3% of which occur a single time. 15% to 20% of the sample rests with the top ten. Taken with the paper, the label for treatment or condition translates to: live attenuated yellow fever vaccine strain. The starting material was PBMCs, obtained roughly seven weeks after the first yellow fever vaccination. Receptors originate from a man younger than 30 who received the YFV17D yellow fever vaccine.

This clonotype has just a few counts. The V call is TRBV6-5, the J call TRBJ2-5; D assignment may be TRBD1 or TRBD2 (5 bases each). Trimming took 0 bases from V and 1 from J, leaving 6 bases between them. This CDR3 spans 14 amino acids. Germline V gene lookup returns CDR1 MNHEY and CDR2 SVGAGI. The CDR3 DNA is TGTGCCAGCAGTTACTCCGGGACCCAAGAGACCCAGTACTTC. It encodes CASSYSGTQETQYF.

In this sample, this clonotype turned up a few times. This chain connects TRBV11-1 to TRBJ2-1, with D perhaps given as TRBD1 or TRBD2 (6 bases each). The V end was cut by 1 base, the J end by 8 bases, with 12 bases between. Germline V gene sequence: CDR1 SGHAT, CDR2 FQDESV (reference sequence). This CDR3 is 14 amino acids long. The CDR3 protein is CASSLVLAGDEQFF. The CDR3, as DNA: TGTGCCAGCAGCTTAGTACTAGCAGGGGATGAGCAGTTCTTC.

This clonotype was counted ten times or more. This chain connects TRBV7-2 to TRBJ2-2; D possibly corresponds to TRBD1 (5 bases). The V end lost 7 bases, the J end lost 0 bases, and 9 bases lay between the germline ends. Germline V gene data show CDR1 as SGHTA and CDR2 as FQGNSA. The CDR3 extends over 14 amino acids. The CDR3 reads CASIDSPNTGELFF. The CDR3 nucleotides read TGTGCCAGCATCGACAGCCCGAACACCGGGGAGCTGTTTTTT.

This clonotype was counted between two and nine times. The V call is TRBV5-4, the J call TRBJ1-1; D unclear. V lost 7 bases and J 0 bases, leaving 7 bases between the germline ends. Looked up from germline, CDR1 is SGHNT and CDR2 is YYREEE (reference sequence). This CDR3 is built from 12 residues. The chain's CDR3 is CASGWMNTEAFF. CDR3 DNA: TGTGCCAGCGGCTGGATGAACACTGAAGCTTTCTTT.

This clonotype has just a few counts. This sequence joins TRBV18 and TRBJ1-2, with 10 positions matching TRBD1. Per the germline V gene, CDR1 is KGHSH and CDR2 is LQKENI. The length of the CDR3 is 12 residues. The junction had 2 bases not matched to a gene; V was cut back by 3 bases and J by 10 bases. The CDR3 nucleotides read TGTGCCAGCTCACCGGGACAGGGGTTCTACACCTTC. As protein: CASSPGQGFYTF.

The V call is TRBV5-1, the J call TRBJ2-1; 10 bases fit TRBD1. Germline V gene sequence: CDR1 SGHRS, CDR2 YFSETQ. This CDR3 has 16 amino acids. V lost 4 bases to trimming and J lost 5 bases; unmatched junction nucleotides: 9. CDR3 protein: CASSNAPGQGNNEQFF. DNA of the CDR3: TGCGCCAGCAGCAATGCTCCGGGACAGGGGAACAATGAGCAGTTCTTC.

The J gene is TRBJ2-1, the V gene TRBV20-1; D is ambiguous. V was shortened by 7 bases and J by 10 bases, with 23 bases between the two germline ends. Germline CDR1 DFQATT, CDR2 SNEGSKA (reference sequence). This CDR3 contains 14 residues. Here the CDR3 reads CSGPPLLGSREQFF. The CDR3 region has the DNA TGCAGTGGACCTCCGCTCCTCGGGTCCCGCGAGCAGTTCTTC.

This chain joins TRBV5-1 and TRBJ2-3; D is ambiguous. Germline V gene data show CDR1 as SGHRS and CDR2 as YFSETQ. The CDR3 sequence is 14 residues long. Deletions cut 1 base from V and 1 base from J, with 7 bases between. CDR3 sequence (DNA): TGCGCCAGCAGCTTGTTGCAAGGCACAGATACGCAGTATTTT. It encodes CASSLLQGTDTQYF. Combining the CDR3 with reference TRBV5-1 and TRBJ2-3 gives the whole variable domain KAGVTQTPRYLIKTRGQQVTLSCSPISGHRSVSWYQQTPGQGLQFLFEYFSETQRNKGNFPGRFSGRQFSNSRSEMNVSTLELGDSALYLCASSLLQGTDTQYFGPGTRLTVL.

V gene TRBV20-1 combines with J gene TRBJ2-5; perhaps TRBD1 as D (6 bases). V shed 6 bases and J shed 5 bases, with 16 bases lying between them. CDR3 length: 13 residues. The V gene's germline CDR1 is DFQATT and CDR2 SNEGSKA (reference sequence). The chain's CDR3 is CSAADSSWETQYF. CDR3 in DNA: TGCAGTGCGGCGGACAGTTCGTGGGAGACCCAGTACTTC.

This clonotype was recorded a few times. This rearrangement joins TRBV12-3 or TRBV12-4 to TRBJ2-3; D gene uncertain. V lost 6 bases and J lost 4, with 11 bases in between. The CDR3 sequence is 13 residues long. DNA for the CDR3: TGTGCCAGCAGGACTCCGGGCGCAGATACGCAGTATTTT. Its translation: CASRTPGADTQYF.

This clonotype appeared many times. J is TRBJ2-1 and V is TRBV5-6; D not resolved. CDR3 size: 12 residues. The V gene's germline CDR1 is SGHDT and CDR2 YYEEEE. V was clipped by 4 bases and J by 5 bases, with 7 bases between them. The DNA for the CDR3 is TGTGCCAGCAGCCTCTTGGACAATGAGCAGTTCTTC. Protein sequence: CASSLLDNEQFF. Filled out from reference TRBV5-6 and TRBJ2-1, the complete variable domain reads DAGVTQSPTHLIKTRGQQVTLRCSPKSGHDTVSWYQQALGQGPQFIFQYYEEEERQRGNFPDRFSGHQFPNYSSELNVNALLLGDSALYLCASSLLDNEQFFGPGTRLTVL.

J is TRBJ2-2 and V is TRBV20-1; 10 bases agree with TRBD2. After removal of 6 bases from V and 4 bases from J, the junction contained 8 bases not matched to a gene. Germline loops: CDR1 DFQATT, CDR2 SNEGSKA (reference sequence). This CDR3 contains 15 residues. This chain's CDR3 is CSANSGGPSTGELFF. In DNA, the CDR3 is TGCAGTGCCAATAGCGGGGGGCCGTCCACCGGGGAGCTGTTTTTT.

This clonotype was counted a few times. V usage is TRBV24-1 and J usage is TRBJ1-5; TRBD1 is a possible D gene (6 bases). CDR1 and CDR2 (germline): KGHDR, SFDVKD. V lost 1 base and J 5 bases, leaving 14 bases between the germline ends. This CDR3 has 16 amino acids. The CDR3 sequence is CATSDLQGFVDQPQHF. The CDR3 DNA reads TGTGCCACCAGTGATTTACAGGGTTTCGTAGATCAGCCCCAGCATTTT.

This clonotype was counted between two and nine times. V usage is TRBV20-1 and J usage is TRBJ2-3, with no clear D. The V gene's germline CDR1 is DFQATT and CDR2 SNEGSKA (reference sequence). The CDR3 spans 13 residues. V dropped 1 base and J dropped 2 bases, with 7 bases sitting between them. The CDR3 DNA reads as TGCAGTGCTAGAGTGGGTCACACAGATACGCAGTATTTT. The encoded protein is CSARVGHTDTQYF.

This clonotype turned up a few times. The chain joins TRBV20-1 to TRBJ2-3; 7 bases line up with TRBD1. The CDR3 loop spans 14 amino acids. Germline V gene lookup returns CDR1 DFQATT and CDR2 SNEGSKA (reference sequence). V lost 6 bases and J lost 4; bases outside the gene matches: 10. CDR3 protein: CSAPGQARPDTQYF. The CDR3 DNA reads as TGCAGTGCCCCAGGACAGGCACGTCCAGATACGCAGTATTTT.

Many counts were recorded for this clonotype. This chain links TRBV18 with TRBJ2-3; D is uncertain. The length of the CDR3 is 16 residues. Germline assignment: CDR1 KGHSH and CDR2 LQKENI. Trimming took off 0 bases at V and 2 bases at J, with 12 bases between the two ends. The CDR3 protein is CASSPPSSWTTDTQYF. The CDR3, as DNA: TGTGCCAGCTCACCACCGAGTAGCTGGACCACAGATACGCAGTATTTT.

This clonotype was counted between two and nine times. This rearrangement joins TRBV20-1 to TRBJ1-5; D possibly corresponds to TRBD1 (5 bases). Trimming removed 5 bases from V and 2 bases from J, with 10 bases in between. The germline V gene encodes CDR1 DFQATT and CDR2 SNEGSKA (reference sequence). The CDR3 totals 13 residues. In nucleotides, the CDR3 is TGCAGTGCTTGGGACGGACGCAATCAGCCCCAGCATTTT. Protein sequence: CSAWDGRNQPQHF.

This clonotype was seen a few times. The rearrangement joins TRBV5-6 to TRBJ1-2; D ambiguous. Germline CDR1 SGHDT, CDR2 YYEEEE. This CDR3 is 12 amino acids long. Between the trimmed V and J ends, which lost 2 bases and 8 bases, there was a span of 10 bases. The CDR3 DNA is TGTGCCAGCAGCTTCCTAGGGTCCGGCTACACCTTC. It codes for CASSFLGSGYTF.

This chain uses TRBV20-1 with TRBJ1-5; 7 positions match TRBD1. From germline, CDR1 is DFQATT and CDR2 SNEGSKA (reference sequence). After removal of 2 bases from V and 3 bases from J, the junction contained 4 bases not matched to a gene. The CDR3 is 14 amino acids. Here the CDR3 reads CSARRTGYNQPQHF. The CDR3 DNA reads TGCAGTGCTAGACGGACAGGTTACAATCAGCCCCAGCATTTT.

The chain carries TRBV19 and TRBJ2-4; TRBD1 matches at 7 bases. The CDR3 is made up of 14 amino acids. The V and J ends lost 4 bases and 8 bases, in that order; junction bases with no gene match: 8. Germline values: CDR1 LNHDA, CDR2 SQIVND (reference sequence). This chain's CDR3 is CASSRRQGQDIQYF. Here the CDR3 DNA reads TGTGCCAGTAGTAGGAGACAGGGCCAGGACATTCAGTACTTC.

This chain connects TRBV6-5 to TRBJ1-4; no firm D call. Per germline, CDR1 MNHEY and CDR2 SVGAGI. The CDR3 runs to 15 residues. The ends were cut back, 0 bases at V and 7 bases at J, with 12 bases in the middle. The CDR3 here is CASSYSEDDVEKLFF. The CDR3, as DNA: TGTGCCAGCAGTTACTCAGAGGACGATGTTGAAAAACTGTTTTTT.

The table lists this clonotype with a few counts. The chain carries TRBV3-1 and TRBJ1-1; TRBD1 might be the D (5 bases). V shed 6 bases and J shed 6 bases, with 20 bases lying between them. There are 15 residues in the CDR3. In germline, CDR1 is LGHDT, CDR2 YNNKEL (reference sequence). CDR3 sequence: CASRSHDRTRAEAFF. In nucleotides, the CDR3 is TGTGCCAGCAGGTCGCACGACCGTACCAGGGCTGAAGCTTTCTTT.

The V and J genes are TRBV12-5 and TRBJ1-1, with D unclear. This CDR3 is 16 amino acids long. V was pared by 6 bases and J by 0 bases, with 17 bases between. Per germline, CDR1 LGHNT and CDR2 FRNRAP. The CDR3 sequence is CASGTDLGTVNTEAFF. The DNA for the CDR3 is TGTGCTAGTGGCACCGACCTCGGCACAGTGAACACTGAAGCTTTCTTT.

Only a few counts were recorded for this clonotype. At one of its ends the junction is not consistent with the germline gene, which may arise from a read error. The chain couples TRBV7-7 to TRBJ2-1, with a weak D call TRBD1 (6 bases). Germline loops: CDR1 SSHAT, CDR2 FNYEAQ (reference sequence). There are 15 residues in the CDR3. CDR3 residues: CASSLGAGAEGEQFF. The DNA for the CDR3 is TGTGCTAGCAGCTTAGGAGCAGGGGCTGAGGGGGAGCAGTTCTTC.

This clonotype was observed a handful of times. The gene calls are TRBV9 and TRBJ2-3, with 9 bases lining up with TRBD2. The CDR3 spans 14 residues. Germline V CDR1 and CDR2: SGDLS, YYNGEE. V lost 1 base to trimming and J lost 5 bases; unmatched junction nucleotides: 2. CDR3 nucleotide sequence: TGTGCCAGCAGCGTACTAGCGGGGATAGATACGCAGTATTTT. This codes for CASSVLAGIDTQYF.

The J gene is TRBJ1-6, the V gene TRBV7-9, with a possible D match to TRBD1 (6 bases). The CDR3 has 17 residues. Trimming pared 4 bases from V and 7 bases from J, leaving 20 bases between. CDR1 and CDR2 (germline): SEHNR, FQNEAQ (reference sequence). The CDR3 loop reads CASSSGTLGTINSPLHF. The CDR3 DNA is TGTGCCAGCAGCTCAGGGACTTTGGGGACAATAAATTCACCCCTCCACTTT.

The V gene is TRBV20-1, the J gene TRBJ1-4; 7 bases are a match to TRBD1. With V trimmed by 0 bases and J by 7 bases, 8 bases remained unmatched. The CDR3 runs 15 residues. Germline V CDR1 and CDR2: DFQATT, SNEGSKA (reference sequence). The CDR3 protein is CSAREDRPRGEKLFF. The CDR3 nucleotides are TGCAGTGCTAGAGAGGACAGGCCCCGGGGTGAAAAACTGTTTTTT.

The chain carries TRBV29-1 and TRBJ2-5; tentative D call: TRBD2 (7 bases). This CDR3 is built from 13 residues. Trimming pared 2 bases from V and 4 bases from J, leaving 11 bases between. Germline assignment: CDR1 SQVTM and CDR2 ANQGSEA. CDR3 coding DNA: TGCAGCGTTGAATGGGGGGGCCGAGAGACCCAGTACTTC. The encoded protein is CSVEWGGRETQYF. Full variable domain (missing parts from reference TRBV29-1 and TRBJ2-5): SAVISQKPSRDICQRGTSLTIQCQVDSQVTMMFWYRQQPGQSLTLIATANQGSEATYESGFVIDKFPISRPNLTFSTLTVSNMSPEDSSIYLCSVEWGGRETQYFGPGTRLLVL.

The J gene is TRBJ2-5, the V gene TRBV5-1; tentative D call: TRBD1 (6 bases). Trimming took off 7 bases at V and 2 bases at J, with 18 bases between the two ends. From germline, CDR1 is SGHRS and CDR2 YFSETQ. The CDR3 has 15 amino acids. The CDR3 sequence: CASRRMGDTQETQYF. The CDR3 bases are TGCGCCAGCCGCCGGATGGGGGACACTCAAGAGACCCAGTACTTC.